Listed below are T cell receptor beta chains from one sample, sequenced in a study of T cell responses to AZD1222 COVID-19 vaccine. Sequencing used immunoSEQ multiplex PCR; TCRdb keeps in-frame clones, though not all of them. The profile shows about 100,000 clones, roughly 87% of them singletons. This sample comprised peripheral blood, obtained 28 days after the second AZD1222 dose. The receptors were gathered from an adult who received the AZD1222 COVID-19 vaccine. Both conserved end residues are part of each CDR3. Each record gives: D gene, clone size, V gene, J gene, CDR3 DNA, CDR3 protein. The D gene is left open where the match is weak. Expanded clones get a size class; other rows say once, few or many, or leave the size out.

TRBD1	few	TRBV7-2	TRBJ1-1	TGTGCCAGCAGCTTCGCGACAGGGGGCACTGAAGCTTTCTTT	CASSFATGGTEAFF
-	-	TRBV6-1	TRBJ1-2	TGTGCCAGCAGTGAAGATTCGACAGGTGCCTATGGCTACACCTTC	CASSEDSTGAYGYTF
-	-	TRBV12-3/TRBV12-4	TRBJ1-1	TGTGCCATCTATACTGGGGGGGGCGCTGAAGCTTTCTTT	CAIYTGGGAEAFF
-	-	TRBV5-1	TRBJ1-4	TGCGCCAGCAGCCCTCAAACAGGGAGTGGGAATGAAAAACTGTTTTTT	CASSPQTGSGNEKLFF
TRBD1	few	TRBV11-2	TRBJ1-6	TGTGCCAGCAGGTCGCCGGGACAGGGCGCATCACCCCTCCACTTT	CASRSPGQGASPLHF
-	-	TRBV2	TRBJ1-2	TGTGCCAGCAGTGAGAGGTACTCCTATGGCCACACCTTC	CASSERYSYGHTF
-	-	TRBV7-2	TRBJ2-7	TGTGCCAGCAGCTTAGGGGGGCCCCCCTACGAGCAGTACTTC	CASSLGGPPYEQYF
-	few	TRBV4-2	TRBJ2-7	TGTGCCAGCAGCCAAGATCGAGATCCAGCCGACGAGCAGTACTTC	CASSQDRDPADEQYF
-	-	TRBV5-1	TRBJ1-5	TGCGCCAGCAGCCCGGACGGTGAGGAATGGGGTCAGCCCCAGCATTTT	CASSPDGEEWGQPQHF
TRBD1	-	TRBV5-4	TRBJ2-7	TGTGCCAGCAGCGACTCGGGACAGGTAGGAAGGAGCTACGAGCAGTACTTC	CASSDSGQVGRSYEQYF
-	-	TRBV7-6	TRBJ2-2	TGTGCCAGCAGCACCGTTGCAGGGCCTCCCGGGGAGCTGTTTTTT	CASSTVAGPPGELFF
TRBD1	once	TRBV7-6	TRBJ1-5	TGTGCCAGCAGCTCGGGACAGGGTATGGGCAATCAGCCCCAGCATTTT	CASSSGQGMGNQPQHF
TRBD2	once	TRBV30	TRBJ2-7	TGTGCCTGGAGCATAGCGGGGGGGCCCTCCTACGAGCAGTACTTC	CAWSIAGGPSYEQYF
-	-	TRBV15	TRBJ1-2	TGTGCCACCAGCATCGCAGGGACCCCGGAAAATGGCTACACCTTC	CATSIAGTPENGYTF
TRBD2	few	TRBV27	TRBJ2-1	TGTGCCAGCATAACTAGGTGGGGGGGCTCCTACAATGAGCAGTTCTTC	CASITRWGGSYNEQFF
-	few	TRBV2	TRBJ2-1	TGTGCCAGCATGGTCTTGGCCAATGAGCAGTTCTTC	CASMVLANEQFF
TRBD1	-	TRBV11-2	TRBJ1-2	TGTGCCAGCAGCCTGGGACAGCCTCCTTACACCTTC	CASSLGQPPYTF
-	-	TRBV10-1	TRBJ2-2	TGCGCCAGCAGTGTTGCCAGCACCGGGGAGCTGTTTTTT	CASSVASTGELFF
-	-	TRBV10-3	TRBJ2-2	TGTGCCACGTACAGATACACCGGGGAGCTGTTTTTT	CATYRYTGELFF
TRBD1	-	TRBV5-6	TRBJ2-7	TGTGCCAGCACCATAGGACAGGGGAGGGTCGAGCAGTACTTC	CASTIGQGRVEQYF
-	-	TRBV3-1/TRBV3-2	TRBJ1-1	TGTGCCAGCAGCCCCAGGGGGAACACTGAAGCTTTCTTT	CASSPRGNTEAFF
-	-	TRBV7-9	TRBJ1-5	TGTGCCAGCAGCTTAGGGAAGCAGCCCCAGCATTTT	CASSLGKQPQHF
-	few	TRBV18	TRBJ1-5	TGTGCCAGCTCACCGCAGAGTTCGTCGGATCAGCCCCAGCATTTT	CASSPQSSSDQPQHF
-	-	TRBV21-1	TRBJ1-1	TGTGGGGACGGGGGGGACACTGAAGCTTTCTTT	CGDGGDTEAFF
TRBD1	-	TRBV5-1	TRBJ1-1	TGCGCCAGCAGCTCAGGGGGGATTGGGAACACTGAAGCTTTCTTT	CASSSGGIGNTEAFF
-	-	TRBV10-2	TRBJ1-2	TGCGCCAGCAGTGATCCGGGGGTCTATGGCTACACCTTC	CASSDPGVYGYTF
-	-	TRBV30	TRBJ2-1	TGTGCCTGGAGTTATCTGGGGGATGAGCAGTTCTTC	CAWSYLGDEQFF
-	-	TRBV6-2/TRBV6-3	TRBJ2-1	TGTGCCAGCAGTTACCCCATAAATGAGCAGTTCTTC	CASSYPINEQFF
-	-	TRBV9	TRBJ2-2	TGTGCCAGCAGCGTAGGGAGGGGGAACACCGGGGAGCTGTTTTTT	CASSVGRGNTGELFF
TRBD1	-	TRBV30	TRBJ1-4	TGTGCCTGGAGCGGACAGGGACAGGAAAAACTGTTTTTT	CAWSGQGQEKLFF
-	-	TRBV7-9	TRBJ2-3	TGTGCCAGCAGCCAAACAGGGATCGTCACAGATACGCAGTATTTT	CASSQTGIVTDTQYF
-	-	TRBV4-3	TRBJ2-1	TGCGCCAGCAGCCCGAATATGGGATCCTACAATGAGCAGTTCTTC	CASSPNMGSYNEQFF
TRBD2	-	TRBV11-3	TRBJ2-1	TGTGCCAGCAGCTTAGCTCGGGGGGGCTACAATGAGCAGTTCTTC	CASSLARGGYNEQFF
-	-	TRBV3-1/TRBV3-2	TRBJ1-2	TGTGCCAGCAGCCTACAGGGCTCCGGTGACTATGGCTACACCTTC	CASSLQGSGDYGYTF
-	-	TRBV11-2	TRBJ2-1	TGTGCCAGCAGCTTGGGCCCAGGTGGACTCTCCTACAATGAGCAGTTCTTC	CASSLGPGGLSYNEQFF
TRBD2	-	TRBV3-1/TRBV3-2	TRBJ2-3	TGTGCCAGCAGCCAAGTTGCGGGGGGCCTCACAGATACGCAGTATTTT	CASSQVAGGLTDTQYF
-	-	TRBV6-5	TRBJ2-1	TGTGCCAGCAGTTACGTACTGAATCCTTACAATGAGCAGTTCTTC	CASSYVLNPYNEQFF
-	-	TRBV2	TRBJ1-3	TGTGCCAGCAGTCCCGAACGAAACTCTGGAAACACCATATATTTT	CASSPERNSGNTIYF
TRBD1	-	TRBV5-5	TRBJ1-1	TGTGCCAGCAGCTTGGCCGGGACAGCAGAAGCTTTCTTT	CASSLAGTAEAFF
-	-	TRBV12-3/TRBV12-4	TRBJ2-7	TGTGCCAGCAGTTTAGGACTGACCTACGAGCAGTACTTC	CASSLGLTYEQYF